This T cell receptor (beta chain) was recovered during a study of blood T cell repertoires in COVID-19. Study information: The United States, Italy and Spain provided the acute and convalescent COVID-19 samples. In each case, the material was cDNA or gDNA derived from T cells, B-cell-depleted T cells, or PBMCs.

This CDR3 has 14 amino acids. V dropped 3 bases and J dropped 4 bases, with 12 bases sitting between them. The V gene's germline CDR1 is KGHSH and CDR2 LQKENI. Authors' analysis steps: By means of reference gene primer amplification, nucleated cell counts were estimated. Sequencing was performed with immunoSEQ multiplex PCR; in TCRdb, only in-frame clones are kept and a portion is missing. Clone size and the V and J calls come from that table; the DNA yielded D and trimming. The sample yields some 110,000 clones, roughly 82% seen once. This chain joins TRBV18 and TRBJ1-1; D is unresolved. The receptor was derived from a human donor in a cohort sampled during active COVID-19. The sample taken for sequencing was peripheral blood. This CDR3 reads CASSPKEGGTEAFF. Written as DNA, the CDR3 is TGTGCCAGCTCACCTAAAGAAGGAGGCACTGAAGCTTTCTTT.